These 8 T cell receptor beta chains were sequenced from one sample in a study of Ad26.COV2.S vaccination and SARS-CoV-2 variants. Generated by immunoSEQ multiplex PCR, the TCRdb table keeps only in-frame clones and is missing some. In the table there are more than 300,000 clones, about 82% of which are singletons. The treatment: around 19 received Ad26.COV2.S at low or high dose, single or two shots; about 5 received placebo; per-sample allocation not given. After the first vaccine or placebo injection, samples were drawn on day 63. The material was peripheral blood, obtained in a trial of Ad26.COV2.S vaccine versus placebo. The source of these receptors is a person between 18 and 59 years old who received the Ad26.COV2.S COVID-19 vaccine or a placebo.

The chain combines TRBV10-3 with TRBJ2-7, with TRBD2 identical over 7 bases. J gave up 6 bases and V 3 bases, and 8 bases lay outside the gene matches. CDR1 and CDR2 (germline): ENHRY, SYGVKD. There are 14 residues in the CDR3. CDR3 amino acids: CAISESRTGGEQYF. As DNA, the CDR3 is TGTGCCATCAGTGAATCCAGAACGGGGGGCGAGCAGTACTTC.

The CDR3 loop reads CASGSGGDNEKLFF. The CDR3 bases are TGTGCTAGTGGTTCGGGAGGGGATAATGAAAAACTGTTTTTT. The rearrangement links TRBV12-5 to TRBJ1-4, with D possibly matching TRBD1 (5 bases). The V gene lost 4 bases and the J gene lost 4 bases, with 10 bases spanning the gap. Germline CDR1 reads LGHNT; CDR2 reads FRNRAP. The CDR3 has 14 residues. The variable domain in full, with the rest retrieved from reference TRBV12-5 and TRBJ1-4, is DARVTQTPRHKVTEMGQEVTMRCQPILGHNTVFWYRQTMMQGLELLAYFRNRAPLDDSGMPKDRFSAEMPDATLATLKIQPSEPRDSAVYFCASGSGGDNEKLFFGSGTQLSVL.

The V gene is TRBV13, the J gene TRBJ2-7, with no clear D. The CDR3 loop spans 15 amino acids. Trimming pared 4 bases from V and 2 bases from J, leaving 15 bases between. Germline values: CDR1 PRHDT, CDR2 FYEKMQ (reference sequence). CDR3 coding DNA: TGTGCCAGCAGCTCCTCCGGGTCCTACACCTACGAGCAGTACTTC. This translates into CASSSSGSYTYEQYF.

The chain recombines TRBV7-8 with TRBJ1-1, with D maybe TRBD1 (6 bases). The length of the CDR3 is 14 residues. Germline V lookup: CDR1 SGHVS, CDR2 FQNEAQ. The V and J ends lost 1 base and 2 bases respectively, with 8 bases between them. CDR3 sequence (DNA): TGTGCCAGCAGCTTAGGGGGGGCCAACACTGAAGCTTTCTTT. It encodes CASSLGGANTEAFF.

Written as DNA, the CDR3 is TGTGCCAGCAGAAAGTATCCCTCCTATAATTCACCCCTCCACTTT. This translates into CASRKYPSYNSPLHF. The chain couples TRBV28 to TRBJ1-6; D gene ambiguous. Germline assignment: CDR1 MDHEN and CDR2 SYDVKM. V gave up 6 bases and J gave up 0 bases, with 9 bases separating them. The CDR3 sequence is 15 residues long.

In the case of this clone: Other DNA sequences in this sample translate to the same CDR3. The genes are TRBV5-4 and TRBJ1-1; D unresolved. Trimming removed 2 bases at V and 1 base at J, with 9 bases between. Looked up from germline, CDR1 is SGHNT and CDR2 is YYREEE (reference sequence). The CDR3 covers 14 residues. DNA for the CDR3: TGTGCCAGCAGCTTAGATCGGGAGAACACTGAAGCTTTCTTT. Its protein is CASSLDRENTEAFF. The variable domain in full, completed from reference TRBV5-4 and TRBJ1-1, reads ETGVTQSPTHLIKTRGQQVTLRCSSQSGHNTVSWYQQALGQGPQFIFQYYREEENGRGNFPPRFSGLQFPNYSSELNVNALELDDSALYLCASSLDRENTEAFFGQGTRLTVV.

The gene calls are TRBV18 and TRBJ2-7; 10 bases line up with TRBD1. This CDR3 comprises 15 residues. The germline gives CDR1 KGHSH, CDR2 LQKENI. Unmatched junction bases numbered 6, after V lost 5 bases and J lost 2 bases. The CDR3 region is CASSSGQGSTYEQYF. Written as DNA, the CDR3 is TGTGCCAGCTCATCGGGACAGGGGAGTACCTACGAGCAGTACTTC.

The chain links TRBV3-1 (or the pseudogene TRBV3-2) to TRBJ1-6; no firm D call. The V and J ends lost 3 bases and 7 bases respectively, with 13 bases between them. CDR1 LGHDT and CDR2 YNNKEL come from the germline V gene (reference sequence). This CDR3 comprises 15 residues. CDR3 residues: CASSHRARENSPLHF. CDR3 bases: TGTGCCAGCAGCCACCGGGCCCGGGAAAATTCACCCCTCCACTTT.